The sequence of this T cell receptor (beta chain) was determined in a study of PD-1 blockade in classical Hodgkin lymphoma. Study information: Administration of nivolumab to patients was at 3 mg/kg intravenously every 2 weeks.

Time point denoted: cycle 4 day 1 (C4D1), after 5 to 7 weeks of nivolumab. Every patient was affected by relapse after autologous stem cell transplantation, while exposure to brentuximab vedotin was not uniform. From thawed PBMCs, CD4+ T cells were purified using magnetic negative selection. This clone was found a few times. This CDR3 comprises 14 residues. Looked up from germline, CDR1 is SGHVS and CDR2 is FQNEAQ. V was trimmed by 5 bases and J by 0 bases, leaving 10 bases between them. Profiling relied on immunoSEQ multiplex PCR, and the TCRdb table lists in-frame clones only, not all of them. The data hold over 15,000 clones, with 70% to 75% observed a single time.

This chain links TRBV7-8 with TRBJ2-5; D perhaps matches TRBD1 (6 bases). This receptor was obtained from a human donor with classical Hodgkin lymphoma. The source was CD4+ T cells from blood, collected before the fourth cycle of nivolumab. This CDR3 is CASSTTGNQETQYF. The CDR3 nucleotides read TGTGCCAGCAGCACTACAGGGAACCAAGAGACCCAGTACTTC. The entire variable domain, with the rest obtained from reference TRBV7-8 and TRBJ2-5, is as follows: GAGVSQSPRYKVAKRGQDVALRCDPISGHVSLFWYQQALGQGPEFLTYFQNEAQLDKSGLPSDRFFAERPEGSVSTLKIQRTQQEDSAVYLCASSTTGNQETQYFGPGTRLLVL.